This entry is about one TCR beta chain. The record originates from a study of blood T cell repertoires in COVID-19. Study summary: Acute-phase and convalescent COVID-19 samples originated in the United States, Italy and Spain. PBMCs, B-cell-depleted T cells, or T cells provided the cDNA or gDNA that made up the material.

The Seattle patients joined while their infection was active and were tracked longitudinally afterward. In the study's own analysis: Researchers report that nucleated cell counts were estimated from reference gene primer amplification. Measured with immunoSEQ multiplex PCR; TCRdb has only the in-frame clones, and not every one. The V and J calls and the clone size are those of that table, but D and trimming were determined from the DNA. Of 150,000 to 200,000 clones listed, approximately 80% are singletons. V lost 3 bases to trimming and J lost 15 bases; unmatched junction nucleotides: 8. The CDR3 is 13 amino acids. The V gene's germline CDR1 is SGHTA and CDR2 FQGTGA.

The chain joins TRBV7-3 to TRBJ2-1; 10 bases align to TRBD2. The sample taken for sequencing was peripheral blood. The source is a woman aged 80 or over with COVID-19, enrolled during active disease. The CDR3: CASSFSGRAGLFF. As DNA, the CDR3 is TGTGCCAGCAGCTTCAGCGGGAGGGCCGGGTTGTTCTTC.